The 7 T cell receptor beta chains below were found in one sample sequenced in a study of CD8 T cell repertoires and HIV-1 epitope variants. These TCRs' antigens remain unknown. Here immunoSEQ multiplex PCR was the method, and the copy in TCRdb shows in-frame clones only, minus some. The sample holds a few thousand clones; approximately 72% are singletons and the top ten take over 30%. The material sequenced was cultured CD8+ T cells derived from PBMCs. The receptor source for this set is a male donor with HIV.

The chain recombines TRBV28 with TRBJ2-7; no reliable D call. Trimming removed 1 base at V and 9 bases at J, with 7 bases between. Germline V CDR1 and CDR2: MDHEN, SYDVKM. The CDR3 length is 11 residues. Here the CDR3 DNA reads TGTGCCAGCAGTTTATATAAGGTGCAGTACTTC. Protein sequence: CASSLYKVQYF.

The chain recombines TRBV7-9 with TRBJ2-5; 13 nucleotides match TRBD2. The J segment lost 5 bases and the V segment lost 2 bases, leaving 5 bases of the junction unmatched. The CDR3 spans 16 residues. Germline assignment: CDR1 SEHNR and CDR2 FQNEAQ (reference sequence). The CDR3 sequence: CASSLIGLAGVETQYF. DNA of the CDR3: TGTGCCAGCAGCTTAATAGGACTAGCGGGAGTGGAGACCCAGTACTTC.

In its sample, this clone ranks as medium-sized. The V gene is TRBV7-9, the J gene TRBJ2-2; D gene ambiguous. Germline assignment: CDR1 SEHNR and CDR2 FQNEAQ (reference sequence). The length of the CDR3 is 13 residues. V was pared by 3 bases and J by 8 bases, with 10 bases between. The CDR3, as DNA: TGTGCCAGCAGCTTGAAGAGTTCTGGGGAGCTGTTTTTT. Residues: CASSLKSSGELFF. Looking up the rest from reference TRBV7-9 and TRBJ2-2 gives the full variable domain: DTGVSQNPRHKITKRGQNVTFRCDPISEHNRLYWYRQTLGQGPEFLTYFQNEAQLEKSRLLSDRFSAERPKGSFSTLEIQRTEQGDSAMYLCASSLKSSGELFFGEGSRLTVL.

The V and J genes are TRBV6-5 and TRBJ2-1, with TRBD2 identical over 10 bases. Germline V CDR1 and CDR2: MNHEY, SVGAGI. CDR3 size: 16 residues. The ends lost 0 bases at V and 6 bases at J; junction bases unmatched: 5. CDR3 loop: CASSYSASGSGNEQFF. CDR3 sequence (DNA): TGTGCCAGCAGTTACTCGGCTAGCGGGAGCGGCAATGAGCAGTTCTTC.

CDR3 in DNA: TGTGCCAGCAGCCCGGACAGGGGGTACGAGCAGTACTTC. It is translated as CASSPDRGYEQYF. The V call is TRBV28, the J call TRBJ2-7, with TRBD1 matching over 10 bases. CDR1 and CDR2 (germline): MDHEN, SYDVKM. The CDR3 runs 13 residues. V was pared by 6 bases and J by 4 bases, with 3 bases of the junction left unmatched.

The CDR3 loop reads CASSPLDYNEQFF. CDR3 DNA: TGTGCCAGCAGCCCTCTTGACTACAATGAGCAGTTCTTC. The chain uses TRBV9 and TRBJ2-1; D unclear. The germline V gene has CDR1 SGDLS and CDR2 YYNGEE. CDR3 length: 13 residues. V gave up 4 bases and J gave up 3 bases, with 8 bases separating them.

For this clone: Compared with germline, one end of the junction differs, possibly owing to a read error. This same CDR3 is encoded by further DNA sequences in the sample. This rearrangement joins TRBV6-5 to TRBJ1-2; D is unclear. The germline CDR1 and CDR2 sequences are MNHEY and SVGAGI. CDR3 length equals 13 residues. CDR3 nucleotides: TGTGTCAGCAGTTTACACGATCGGGATGGCTACACCTTC. It is translated as CVSSLHDRDGYTF.